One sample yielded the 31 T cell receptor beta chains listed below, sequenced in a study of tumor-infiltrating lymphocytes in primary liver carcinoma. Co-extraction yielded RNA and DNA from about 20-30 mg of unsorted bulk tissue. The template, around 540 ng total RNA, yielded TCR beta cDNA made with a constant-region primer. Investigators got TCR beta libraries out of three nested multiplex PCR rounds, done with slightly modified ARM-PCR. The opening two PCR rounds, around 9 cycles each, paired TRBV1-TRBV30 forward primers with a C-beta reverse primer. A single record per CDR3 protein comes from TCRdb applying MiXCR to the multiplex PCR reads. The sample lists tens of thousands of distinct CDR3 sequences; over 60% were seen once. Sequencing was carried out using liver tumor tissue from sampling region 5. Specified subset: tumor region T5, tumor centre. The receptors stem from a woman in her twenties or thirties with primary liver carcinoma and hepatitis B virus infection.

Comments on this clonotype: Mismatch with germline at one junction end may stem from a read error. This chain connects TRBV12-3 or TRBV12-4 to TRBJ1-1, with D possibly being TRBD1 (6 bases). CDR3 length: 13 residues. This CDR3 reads CASSSVGDTEASF. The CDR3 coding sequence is TGTGCCAGCAGTTCCGTAGGGGACACTGAAGCTTCCTTT.

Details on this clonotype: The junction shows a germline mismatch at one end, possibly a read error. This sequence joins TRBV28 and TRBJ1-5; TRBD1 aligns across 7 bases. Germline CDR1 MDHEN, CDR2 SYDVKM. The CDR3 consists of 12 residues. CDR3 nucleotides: TGTACCAGCAGAGTCTCCCGGACAGGCCAGCATTTT. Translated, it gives CTSRVSRTGQHF. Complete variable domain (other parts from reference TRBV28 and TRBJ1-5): DVKVTQSSRYLVKRTGEKVFLECVQDMDHENMFWYRQDPGLGLRLIYFSYDVKMKEKGDIPEGYSVSREKKERFSLILESASTNQTSMYLCTSRVSRTGQHFGDGTRLSIL.

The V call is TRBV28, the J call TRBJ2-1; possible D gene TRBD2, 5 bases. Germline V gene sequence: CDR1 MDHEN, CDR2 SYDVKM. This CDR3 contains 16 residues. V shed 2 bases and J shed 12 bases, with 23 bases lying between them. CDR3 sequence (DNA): TGTGCCAGCAGTTTAAACTCGGGAATTGACCTCACGGGGCAGTTCTTC. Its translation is CASSLNSGIDLTGQFF.

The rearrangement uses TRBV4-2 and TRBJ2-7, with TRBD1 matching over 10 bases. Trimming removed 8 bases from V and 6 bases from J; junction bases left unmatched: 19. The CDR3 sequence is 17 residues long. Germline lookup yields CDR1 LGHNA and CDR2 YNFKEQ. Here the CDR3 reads CASHEHLGQGGPREQYF. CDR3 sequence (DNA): TGTGCCAGCCACGAACACCTAGGACAGGGGGGACCGCGCGAGCAGTACTTC.

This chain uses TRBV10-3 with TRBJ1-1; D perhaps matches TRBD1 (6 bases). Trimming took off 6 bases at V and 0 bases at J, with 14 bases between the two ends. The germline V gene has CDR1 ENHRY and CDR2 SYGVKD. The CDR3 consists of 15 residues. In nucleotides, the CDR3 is TGTGCCATCAGCATCGGGACAACGGTGAACACTGAAGCTTTCTTT. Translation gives CAISIGTTVNTEAFF.

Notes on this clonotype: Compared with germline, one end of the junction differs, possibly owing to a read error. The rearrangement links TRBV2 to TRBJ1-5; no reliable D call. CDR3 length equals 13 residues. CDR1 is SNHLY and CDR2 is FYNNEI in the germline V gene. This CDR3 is CASSDQANQPRHF. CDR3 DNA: TGTGCCAGCAGTGACCAGGCCAATCAGCCCCGGCATTTT.

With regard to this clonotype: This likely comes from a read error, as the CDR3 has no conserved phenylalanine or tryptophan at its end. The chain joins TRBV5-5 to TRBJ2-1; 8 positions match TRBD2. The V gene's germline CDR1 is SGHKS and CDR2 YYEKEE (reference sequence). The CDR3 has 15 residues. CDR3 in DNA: TGTGCCAGCAGCTTGGCACTAGCGGAGAACAATGGGCAGTTCGTC. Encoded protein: CASSLALAENNGQFV.

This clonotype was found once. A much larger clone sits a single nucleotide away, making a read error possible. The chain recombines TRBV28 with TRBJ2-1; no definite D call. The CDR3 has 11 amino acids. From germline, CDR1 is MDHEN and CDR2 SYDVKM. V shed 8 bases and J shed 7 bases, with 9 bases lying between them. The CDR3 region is CASGKVNEQFF. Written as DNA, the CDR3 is TGTGCCAGCGGTAAGGTGAATGAGCAGTTCTTC.

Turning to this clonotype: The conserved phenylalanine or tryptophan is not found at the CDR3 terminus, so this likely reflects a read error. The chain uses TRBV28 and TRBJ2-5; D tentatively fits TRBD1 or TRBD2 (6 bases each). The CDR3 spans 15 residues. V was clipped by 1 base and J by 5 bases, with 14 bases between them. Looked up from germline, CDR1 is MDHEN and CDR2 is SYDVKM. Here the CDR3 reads CASSLSGGGGETQYS. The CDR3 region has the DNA TGTGCCAGCAGTTTATCAGGAGGAGGGGGGGAGACCCAGTACTCC.

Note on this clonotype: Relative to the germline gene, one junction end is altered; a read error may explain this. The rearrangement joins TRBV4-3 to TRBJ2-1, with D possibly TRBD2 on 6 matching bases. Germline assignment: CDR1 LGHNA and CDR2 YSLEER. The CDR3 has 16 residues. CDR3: CASCHDAGSSYYEQFF. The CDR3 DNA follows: TGCGCCAGCTGCCATGATGCGGGAAGCTCCTACTATGAGCAGTTCTTC.

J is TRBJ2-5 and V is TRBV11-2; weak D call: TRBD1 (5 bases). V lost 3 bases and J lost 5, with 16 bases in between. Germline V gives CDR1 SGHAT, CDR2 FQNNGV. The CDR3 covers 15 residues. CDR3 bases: TGTGCCAGCAGCTTTTTGACGACAGCCGCTGAGACCCAGTACTTC. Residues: CASSFLTTAAETQYF.

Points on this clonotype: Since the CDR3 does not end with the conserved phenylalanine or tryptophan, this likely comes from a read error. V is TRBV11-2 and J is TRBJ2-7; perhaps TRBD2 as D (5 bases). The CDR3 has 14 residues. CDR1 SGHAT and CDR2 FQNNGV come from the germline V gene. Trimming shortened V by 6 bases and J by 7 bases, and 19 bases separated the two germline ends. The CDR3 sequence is CASSTAGLAKEQYL. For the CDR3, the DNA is TGTGCCAGCAGTACCGCCGGACTCGCCAAGGAGCAGTACTTA.

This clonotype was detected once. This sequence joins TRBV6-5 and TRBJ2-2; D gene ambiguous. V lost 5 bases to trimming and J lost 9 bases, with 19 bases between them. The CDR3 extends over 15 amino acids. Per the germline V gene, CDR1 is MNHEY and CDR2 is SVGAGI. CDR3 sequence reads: CASSPRIGFYWELFF. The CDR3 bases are TGTGCCAGCAGTCCGCGGATAGGGTTCTACTGGGAGCTGTTTTTT.

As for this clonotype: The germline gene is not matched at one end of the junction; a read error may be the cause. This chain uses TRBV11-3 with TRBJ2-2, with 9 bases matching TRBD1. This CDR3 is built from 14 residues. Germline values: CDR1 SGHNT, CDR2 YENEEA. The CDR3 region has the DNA TGTGCCAGCGGCTCCTACAGGGGGCCCGGGAAGCTGTTCTTT. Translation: CASGSYRGPGKLFF.

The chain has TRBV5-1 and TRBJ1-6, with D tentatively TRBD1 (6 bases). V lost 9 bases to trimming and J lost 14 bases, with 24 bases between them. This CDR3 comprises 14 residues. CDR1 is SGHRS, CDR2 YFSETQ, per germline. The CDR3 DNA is TGCGCCAACAACCAACAAGGGGGACTCTCTGCCCTCCACTTT. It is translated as CANNQQGGLSALHF.

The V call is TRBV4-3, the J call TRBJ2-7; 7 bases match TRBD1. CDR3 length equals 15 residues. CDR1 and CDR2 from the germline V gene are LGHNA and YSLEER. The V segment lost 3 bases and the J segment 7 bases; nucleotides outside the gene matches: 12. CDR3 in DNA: TGCGCCAGCAGCCAGGGTCGATGGACAGGACGGGAGCAGTACTTC. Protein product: CASSQGRWTGREQYF.

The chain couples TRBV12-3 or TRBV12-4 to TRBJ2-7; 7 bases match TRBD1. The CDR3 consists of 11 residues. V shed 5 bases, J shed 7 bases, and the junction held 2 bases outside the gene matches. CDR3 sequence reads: CASSDREEQYF. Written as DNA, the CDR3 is TGTGCCAGCAGTGACAGGGAGGAGCAGTACTTC.

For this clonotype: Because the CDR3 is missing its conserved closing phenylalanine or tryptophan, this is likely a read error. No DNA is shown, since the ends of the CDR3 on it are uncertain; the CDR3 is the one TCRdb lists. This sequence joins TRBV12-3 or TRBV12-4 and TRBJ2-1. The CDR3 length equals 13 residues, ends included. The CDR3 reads CPSSLGLFNELFL.

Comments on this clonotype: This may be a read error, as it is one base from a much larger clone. CDR3: CASCQRQGAEQFF. In DNA, the CDR3 is TGTGCCAGCTGTCAACGACAGGGGGCTGAGCAGTTCTTC. This chain links TRBV6-5 with TRBJ2-1; 10 bases map to TRBD1. The V and J ends lost 8 bases and 9 bases, in that order; junction bases with no gene match: 7. This CDR3 has 13 residues. Germline V lookup: CDR1 MNHEY, CDR2 SVGAGI.

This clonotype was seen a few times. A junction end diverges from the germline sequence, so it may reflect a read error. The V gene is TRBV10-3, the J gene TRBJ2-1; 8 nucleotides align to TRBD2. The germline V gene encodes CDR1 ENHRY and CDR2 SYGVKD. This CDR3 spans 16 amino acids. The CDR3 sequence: CAISESAAGAYNEQSF. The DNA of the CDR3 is TGTGCCATCAGTGAGTCAGCAGCGGGAGCCTACAATGAGCAATCCTTC.

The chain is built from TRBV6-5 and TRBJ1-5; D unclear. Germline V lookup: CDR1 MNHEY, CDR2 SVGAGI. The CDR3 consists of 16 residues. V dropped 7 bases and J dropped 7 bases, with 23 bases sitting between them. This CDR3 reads CASTSVRGDRLQPQHF. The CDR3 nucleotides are TGTGCCAGCACCTCAGTGCGGGGAGACCGATTACAGCCCCAGCATTTT.

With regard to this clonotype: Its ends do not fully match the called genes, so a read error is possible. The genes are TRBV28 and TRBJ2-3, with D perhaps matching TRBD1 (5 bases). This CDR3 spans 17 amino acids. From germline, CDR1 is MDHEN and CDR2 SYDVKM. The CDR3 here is CASSFDSMWWCTDTQYF. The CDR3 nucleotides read TGTGCCAGCAGTTTTGACAGTATGTGGTGGTGCACAGATACACAGTATTTT. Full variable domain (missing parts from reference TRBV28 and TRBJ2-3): DVKVTQSSRYLVKRTGEKVFLECVQDMDHENMFWYRQDPGLGLRLIYFSYDVKMKEKGDIPEGYSVSREKKERFSLILESASTNQTSMYLCASSFDSMWWCTDTQYFGPGTRLTVL.

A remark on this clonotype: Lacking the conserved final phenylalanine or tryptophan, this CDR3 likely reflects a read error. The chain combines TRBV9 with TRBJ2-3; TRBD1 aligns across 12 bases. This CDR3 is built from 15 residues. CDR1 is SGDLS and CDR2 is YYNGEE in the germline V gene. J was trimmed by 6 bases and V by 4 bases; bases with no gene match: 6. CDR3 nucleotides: TGTGCCAGCAGCCTTGGGACAGGGGGCGGGGATACGCAGTATTAT. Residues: CASSLGTGGGDTQYY.

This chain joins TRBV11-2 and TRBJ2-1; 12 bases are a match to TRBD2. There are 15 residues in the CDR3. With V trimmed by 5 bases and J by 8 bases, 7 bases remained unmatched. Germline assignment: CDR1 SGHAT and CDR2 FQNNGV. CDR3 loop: CASSHTLAGGDEQFF. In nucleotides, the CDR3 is TGTGCCAGCAGCCACACACTAGCGGGAGGCGATGAGCAGTTCTTC. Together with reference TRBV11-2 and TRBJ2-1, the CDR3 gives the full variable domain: EAGVAQSPRYKIIEKRQSVAFWCNPISGHATLYWYQQILGQGPKLLIQFQNNGVVDDSQLPKDRFSAERLKGVDSTLKIQPAKLEDSAVYLCASSHTLAGGDEQFFGPGTRLTVL.

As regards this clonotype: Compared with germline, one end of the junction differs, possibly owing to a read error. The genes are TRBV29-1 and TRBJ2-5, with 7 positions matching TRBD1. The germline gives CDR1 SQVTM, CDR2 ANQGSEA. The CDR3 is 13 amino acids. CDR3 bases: TGCAGCGTGGCCGGGACAGTCCAAGAGACCCAGTACTTT. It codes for CSVAGTVQETQYF.

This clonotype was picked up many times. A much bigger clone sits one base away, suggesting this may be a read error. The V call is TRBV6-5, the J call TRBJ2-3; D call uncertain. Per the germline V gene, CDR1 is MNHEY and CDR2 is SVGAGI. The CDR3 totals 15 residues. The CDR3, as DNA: TGTGCCAGCAGTTACTCTTACGGCGGCACAGATACGCAGTGTTTT. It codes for CASSYSYGGTDTQCF.

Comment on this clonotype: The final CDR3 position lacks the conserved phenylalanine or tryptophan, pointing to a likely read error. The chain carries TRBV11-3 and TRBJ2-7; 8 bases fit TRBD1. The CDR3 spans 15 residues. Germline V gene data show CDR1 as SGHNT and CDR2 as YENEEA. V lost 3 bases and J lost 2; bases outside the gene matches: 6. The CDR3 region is CASSFGTGTTYEQYS. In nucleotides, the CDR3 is TGTGCCAGCAGCTTCGGGACAGGTACAACCTACGAGCAGTACTCC.

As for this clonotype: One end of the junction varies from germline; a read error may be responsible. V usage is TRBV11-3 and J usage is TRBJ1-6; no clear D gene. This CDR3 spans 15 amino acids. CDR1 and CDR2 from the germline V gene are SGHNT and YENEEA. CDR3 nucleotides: TGTGCCAGCAGCTTTAACTGGAGCTATGATTCACTCCTCCACTTT. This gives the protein CASSFNWSYDSLLHF.

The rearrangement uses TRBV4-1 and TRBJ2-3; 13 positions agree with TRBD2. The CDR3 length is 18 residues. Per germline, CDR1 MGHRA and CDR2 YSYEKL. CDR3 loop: CTSSQDHITSGRVDTQYF. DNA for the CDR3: TGCACAAGCAGCCAAGATCATATTACTAGCGGGAGGGTGGATACGCAGTATTTT.

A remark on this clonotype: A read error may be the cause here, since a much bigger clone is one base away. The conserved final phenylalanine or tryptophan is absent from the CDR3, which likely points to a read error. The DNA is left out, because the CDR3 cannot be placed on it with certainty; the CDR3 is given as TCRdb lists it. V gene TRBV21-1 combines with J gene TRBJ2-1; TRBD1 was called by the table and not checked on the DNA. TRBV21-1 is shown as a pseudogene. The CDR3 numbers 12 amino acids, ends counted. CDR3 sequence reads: CASMGRVNEQFL.

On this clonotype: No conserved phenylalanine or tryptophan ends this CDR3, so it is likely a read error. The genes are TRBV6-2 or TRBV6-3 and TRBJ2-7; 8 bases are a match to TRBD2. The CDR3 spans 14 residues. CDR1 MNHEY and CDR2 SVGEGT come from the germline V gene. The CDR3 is CTSSYGRVSYEQYY. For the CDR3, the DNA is TGTACCAGCAGTTACGGGAGGGTCTCCTACGAGCAGTACTAC.